The entry below gives a single T cell receptor (beta chain) sequence along with its context. Antigen unknown. These data belong to a study of response to subunit inactivated influenza vaccine. Study outcomes and limitations: After each seasonal influenza vaccination, few new T cells are recruited, the authors suggested.

TCRdb re-analysed the RT-PCR reads in MiXCR, keeping a single row per CDR3 protein. Of about 520,000 distinct CDR3 sequences listed, about 25% were seen once; the top ten hold about 1.9%. CDR3 length: 16 amino acids. Germline CDR1 reads DFQATT; CDR2 reads SNEGSKA (reference sequence). Germline trimming cut 5 bases from V and 4 bases from J; bases unmatched to any gene: 11. This clonotype was obtained from a man in his fifties who received an inactivated influenza vaccine. This sample comprised CD4+ T cells sorted from PBMCs, obtained less than 6 days after vaccination. The chain links TRBV20-1 to TRBJ2-5, with 12 bases matching TRBD2. CDR3 DNA: TGCAGTGCTCCCACCCTAGCGGGAGGGCCGAGAGAGACCCAGTACTTC. This gives the protein CSAPTLAGGPRETQYF.